The rows below give T cell receptor beta chains drawn from one sample of a study of post-analysis software for immune sequencing data. TCRdb used MiXCR to reprocess the PCR reads, holding one entry per CDR3 protein. Of 400,000 to 500,000 distinct CDR3 sequences in the sample, 35% to 45% were seen once. The sample was blood. These receptors all stem from a girl aged 2-15 years with multiple sclerosis. Each CDR3 is given with its conserved first and last residue. D genes are given only for firm matches. Clone size is shown for a subset of rows, as once, few, many or a class of expanded clone.

V gene,J gene,clone size,CDR3 length,D gene,CDR3 DNA,CDR3 protein
TRBV4-3,TRBJ2-4,few,15,NA,TGCGCCAGCAGCCAAGATACAGGGCCCCTGAGTGGGCAGTACTTC,CASSQDTGPLSGQYF
TRBV6-2/TRBV6-3,TRBJ2-7,NA,15,TRBD2,TGTGCCAGCAGGCGGACTAGCGCTAACGGCTACGAGCAGTACTTC,CASRRTSANGYEQYF
TRBV6-6,TRBJ1-4,NA,14,NA,TGTGCCAGCAGGCCCTCGATGGCGGAGGGAAAACTGTTTTTT,CASRPSMAEGKLFF
TRBV11-2,TRBJ2-5,few,14,TRBD1,TGTGCCAGCAGCCCCCAGGGGGTTGGAGAGACCCAGTACTTC,CASSPQGVGETQYF
TRBV14,TRBJ1-2,NA,14,NA,TGTGCCAGCAGCCAAGATACCCTCGTGGGAAGTTACACCTTC,CASSQDTLVGSYTF
TRBV12-3/TRBV12-4,TRBJ1-4,NA,14,NA,TGTGCCAGCAGTTCCCTTGCAACTAATGAAAAACTGTTTTTT,CASSSLATNEKLFF
TRBV29-1,TRBJ2-1,NA,15,TRBD2,TGCAGCGCCGGCCGAGGTAGCGGGGGGGCGAATGAGCAGTTCTTC,CSAGRGSGGANEQFF
TRBV10-3,TRBJ1-2,few,12,NA,TGTGTCATCAGTGAAGGGGGCTATGGCTACACCTTC,CVISEGGYGYTF
TRBV7-6,TRBJ2-1,NA,14,NA,TGTGCCAGCAGCTTACGAGGGAGGGGGAGTGAGCAGTTCTTC,CASSLRGRGSEQFF
TRBV6-2/TRBV6-3,TRBJ1-1,NA,14,NA,TGTGCCAGCACCCAGAGAAATTCTAACACTGAAGCTTTCTTT,CASTQRNSNTEAFF
TRBV28,TRBJ1-4,NA,17,NA,TGTGCCAGCAGCGATTCGATCAACAAGGCAACTAATGAAAAACTGTTTTTT,CASSDSINKATNEKLFF
TRBV2,TRBJ1-1,NA,11,NA,TGTGCCAGCAGTACCCAGGGTGAGGCTTTCTTT,CASSTQGEAFF
TRBV7-9,TRBJ2-3,few,17,TRBD1,TGTGCCAGCAGCTTAAGGTACCGGGACAGCAGCACAGATACGCAGTATTTT,CASSLRYRDSSTDTQYF
TRBV7-2,TRBJ1-2,NA,15,TRBD1,TGTGCCAGCAGCTTAGGACAGGGGGGGTACTATGGCTACACCTTC,CASSLGQGGYYGYTF
TRBV28,TRBJ2-1,few,15,TRBD2,TGTGCCAGCAGTTTCACTGGTAGCGGGGGCAATGAGCAGTTCTTC,CASSFTGSGGNEQFF
TRBV27,TRBJ2-1,few,13,NA,TGTGCCAGCAGCTACAGGGTTCACAATGAGCAGTTCTTC,CASSYRVHNEQFF
TRBV7-9,TRBJ1-5,few,14,TRBD1,TGTGCCAGCAGCTTAGCCAGGGGGGGACAGCCCCAGCATTTT,CASSLARGGQPQHF
TRBV7-6,TRBJ2-3,NA,17,TRBD1,TGTGCCAGCAGCTTAGTAGTTTGGGACAGGGAGGCAGATACGCAGTATTTT,CASSLVVWDREADTQYF
TRBV3-1,TRBJ2-7,NA,16,TRBD1,TGTGCCAGCAGCCACCGATCTGGGACAGCTACCTACGAGCAGTACTTC,CASSHRSGTATYEQYF
TRBV5-4,TRBJ2-5,NA,14,NA,TGTGCCAGCAGCTTTTATGACAGGCAAGAGACCCAGTACTTC,CASSFYDRQETQYF
TRBV20-1,TRBJ1-1,NA,13,NA,TGCAGTGCTAGCGGGCAGTTAGACACTGAAGCTTTCTTT,CSASGQLDTEAFF
TRBV6-5,TRBJ2-1,NA,15,TRBD2,TGTGCCAGCGGACAACCGGGACTAGCGATCATTGAGCAGTTCTTC,CASGQPGLAIIEQFF
TRBV7-2,TRBJ2-3,few,15,TRBD1,TGTGCCAGCAGTTTGACAGGGGGGACCACAGATACGCAGTATTTT,CASSLTGGTTDTQYF
TRBV5-1,TRBJ2-7,NA,16,TRBD2,TGCGCCAGCAGCTGGGTCTTAGCGGGAGTTGGCAGCGAGCAGTACTTC,CASSWVLAGVGSEQYF
TRBV20-1,TRBJ1-5,once,14,NA,TGCAGTGCTAGGGAGGGTTATAGCAATCAGCCCCAGCATTTT,CSAREGYSNQPQHF
TRBV29-1,TRBJ2-4,few,16,NA,TGCAGCCTAGGAGGGGTCGAGCTTCTAGCCAAAAACATTCAGTACTTC,CSLGGVELLAKNIQYF
TRBV6-5,TRBJ2-5,few,16,TRBD2,TGTGCCAGCAGTTACCCCGATAGCGGGGGTCAGGTGACCCAGTACTTC,CASSYPDSGGQVTQYF
TRBV4-3,TRBJ2-5,few,15,NA,TGCGCCAGCAGCCAAGTAGCAATAGACCAAGAGACCCAGTACTTC,CASSQVAIDQETQYF
TRBV10-1,TRBJ2-3,few,13,NA,TGCGCCAGCAGTGAGTCTAACACAGATACGCAGTATTTT,CASSESNTDTQYF
TRBV20-1,TRBJ1-5,few,12,NA,TGCAGTGCGTTGGACCCGAGCGGCCCCCAGCATTTT,CSALDPSGPQHF
TRBV29-1,TRBJ2-7,NA,15,NA,TGCAGCGTAGAGGCGAGGGGGGATAGCTCCTACGAGCAGTACTTC,CSVEARGDSSYEQYF
TRBV7-2,TRBJ2-5,NA,14,NA,TGTGCCAGCAGCATCAGGAGGGGACAAGAGACCCAGTACTTC,CASSIRRGQETQYF
TRBV13,TRBJ2-7,NA,16,TRBD2,TGTGCCAGCAGCCGGTCTAGCGGACGAACATCCTACGAGCAGTACTTC,CASSRSSGRTSYEQYF
TRBV29-1,TRBJ2-1,few,17,TRBD2,TGCAGCGTTGAAGATCCCGCCGGGAGGGCTACCTACAATGAGCAGTTCTTC,CSVEDPAGRATYNEQFF
TRBV28,TRBJ2-7,NA,15,TRBD1,TGTGCCAGCAGCTATGGGACAGCCTTCTACAATGAGCAGTACTTC,CASSYGTAFYNEQYF
TRBV4-3,TRBJ2-7,NA,17,TRBD2,TGCGCCAGCAGCCACACGCGGACTAGCGGGAGGATCTACGAGCAGTACTTC,CASSHTRTSGRIYEQYF
TRBV29-1,TRBJ2-3,NA,12,NA,TGCAGCGTTGAAGACTACAGGGATACGCAGTATTTT,CSVEDYRDTQYF
TRBV7-9,TRBJ1-2,NA,13,NA,TGTGCCAGCAGCCGACCCAGGAATTATGGCTACACCTTC,CASSRPRNYGYTF
TRBV5-1,TRBJ2-7,NA,16,NA,TGCGCCAGTAGCTTTGGTGGGGGGACATTCAACTACGAGCAGTACTTC,CASSFGGGTFNYEQYF
TRBV9,TRBJ2-7,few,14,TRBD2,TGTGCCAGCAGCCCCGGGACTAGCTTCAACGAGCAGTACTTC,CASSPGTSFNEQYF
TRBV5-1,TRBJ2-1,NA,15,NA,TGCGCCAGCAGCTTGGGGAGCTTCTCCTACAATGAGCAGTTCTTC,CASSLGSFSYNEQFF
TRBV6-5,TRBJ2-7,NA,14,TRBD2,TGTGCCAGCAATAAGCGGGGGTCCTCCTACGAGCAGTACTTC,CASNKRGSSYEQYF
TRBV12-3/TRBV12-4,TRBJ1-6,NA,16,NA,TGTGCCAGCAGTTTGGGGCGACGCTCCTATAATTCACCCCTCCACTTT,CASSLGRRSYNSPLHF
TRBV25-1,TRBJ2-7,NA,15,NA,TGTGCCAGCAGTGCTTATAACAGGGTCTCCTACGAGCAGTACTTC,CASSAYNRVSYEQYF
TRBV10-2,TRBJ2-3,few,15,NA,TGCGCCAGCAGTGAATGGGAGAAAGGCACAGATACGCAGTATTTT,CASSEWEKGTDTQYF
TRBV27,TRBJ1-5,NA,13,NA,TGTGCCAGCAGTCCGGGCCAAGCGATGCCCCAGCATTTT,CASSPGQAMPQHF
TRBV12-3/TRBV12-4,TRBJ1-2,NA,14,NA,TGTGCCAGCAGTTTTCTCGGGGGCTCGAATGGCTACACCTTC,CASSFLGGSNGYTF